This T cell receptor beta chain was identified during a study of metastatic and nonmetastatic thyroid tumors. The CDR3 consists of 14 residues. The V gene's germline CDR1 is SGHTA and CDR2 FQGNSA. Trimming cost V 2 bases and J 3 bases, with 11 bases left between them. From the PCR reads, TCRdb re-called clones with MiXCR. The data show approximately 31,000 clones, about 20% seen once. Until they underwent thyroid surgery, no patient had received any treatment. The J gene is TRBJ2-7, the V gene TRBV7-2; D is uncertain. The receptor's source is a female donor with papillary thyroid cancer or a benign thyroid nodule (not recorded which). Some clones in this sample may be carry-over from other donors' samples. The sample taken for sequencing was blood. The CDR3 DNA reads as TGTGCCAGCAGCTTACCTGGGAAAATCTACGAGCAGTACTTC. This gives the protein CASSLPGKIYEQYF.